These 3 T cell receptor beta chains were all obtained from the same sample, sequenced in a study of T-cell reconstitution after alpha-beta-depleted transplantation in children. Unique molecular identifiers were incorporated when the TCRbeta library was constructed. In TCRdb, the PCR reads were re-called with MiXCR into one record per CDR3 protein. The table lists hundreds of thousands of distinct CDR3 sequences, 10% to 15% of them singletons. The material was PBMCs, mostly from graft donor cells, obtained 360 days after TCRalphabeta/CD19-depleted stem cell transplant. The receptors shown here come from a male patient aged 10-17 years who had a stem cell transplant for acute myeloid leukemia, so the T cells may come from the graft donor.

This clonotype was found a few times. The chain employs TRBV28 and TRBJ2-3; TRBD2 aligns across 7 bases. The CDR3 spans 16 residues. V lost 4 bases to trimming and J lost 1 base; unmatched junction nucleotides: 8. The germline CDR1 and CDR2 sequences are MDHEN and SYDVKM. This chain's CDR3 is CASSSPSGIGTDTQYF. CDR3 nucleotide sequence: TGTGCCAGCAGTTCCCCAAGCGGGATTGGCACAGATACGCAGTATTTT.

This clonotype has more than one count but fewer than ten. V and J are TRBV20-1 and TRBJ2-5, with 7 bases fitting TRBD2. Germline V gives CDR1 DFQATT, CDR2 SNEGSKA (reference sequence). Unmatched junction bases numbered 18, after V lost 8 bases and J lost 3 bases. CDR3 length: 16 residues. This CDR3 reads CSQRPSGPSGEETQYF. Here the CDR3 DNA reads TGCAGTCAAAGACCTAGCGGTCCCTCGGGGGAAGAGACCCAGTACTTC.

The V gene is TRBV4-2, the J gene TRBJ2-5, with TRBD2 matching 12 bases. From germline, CDR1 is LGHNA and CDR2 YNFKEQ. V trimming: 0 bases; J trimming: 4 bases; junction bases outside the gene matches: 6. The CDR3 contains 17 residues. CDR3 protein: CASSQEGLAGEGETQYF. The CDR3 DNA follows: TGTGCCAGCAGCCAAGAGGGACTAGCGGGCGAGGGAGAGACCCAGTACTTC.